The rows below give T cell receptor beta chains drawn from one sample of a study of prognosis after radiotherapy for stage I lung cancer. MiXCR was run by TCRdb on the multiplex PCR reads, yielding one entry per CDR3 protein. The sample holds about 13,000 distinct CDR3 sequences, 47% seen once. The sample was PBMCs, taken before or after stereotactic body radiation therapy (not recorded which). Receptor source: a donor of 50 years or more with non-small cell lung cancer. Both conserved end residues are part of each CDR3. D genes are given only for firm matches. Only part of the rows carry a size: once, few, many, or a class if the clone is expanded.

NA	NA	TRBV7-9	TRBJ2-3	TGTGCCAGCAGCTTTGCAGGCACAGATACTCATTATTTT	CASSFAGTDTHYF
NA	NA	TRBV6-2/TRBV6-3	TRBJ1-5	TGTGCCAACAGTGAAGGGTGGGGTAGGGATCAGCCCCAGCATTTT	CANSEGWGRDQPQHF
NA	few	TRBV27	TRBJ2-5	TGTGCCAGCAGTACGCTTAAGAAGGGAGGAATGGGGACCCAGTACTTC	CASSTLKKGGMGTQYF
TRBD2	NA	TRBV4-1	TRBJ2-7	TGCGCCAGCAGCCCTGATCTAGCGGCCTCCTACGAGCAGTACTTC	CASSPDLAASYEQYF
NA	NA	TRBV5-1	TRBJ2-1	TGCGCCAGCAGTCCCTCGGGCAGGCGGGACCCTTCCTATTCCTACAATGAGCAGTTCTTC	CASSPSGRRDPSYSYNEQFF
NA	many	TRBV5-4	TRBJ2-7	TGTGCCAGCAGCTTACGGGACATCTCCTACGAGCAGTACTTC	CASSLRDISYEQYF
NA	NA	TRBV4-3	TRBJ1-5	TGCGCCAGCAGCCAAGAAGGCCAGACCGGGATGAAGCAGCATTTT	CASSQEGQTGMKQHF
NA	NA	TRBV28	TRBJ1-4	TGTGCAAGCAGTTCCCCAACCGAAAAACTGGTTTTT	CASSSPTEKLVF
NA	NA	TRBV2	TRBJ2-2	TGTGCCAGCCAGCTGGAGAACACCTGGGAGCTGTTTTTT	CASQLENTWELFF
NA	many	TRBV18	TRBJ1-4	TGTGCCAGCTCACCGGAAAACAGGGCCCCTCCCTTCGCAACTAATGAAAAACTGTTTTTT	CASSPENRAPPFATNEKLFF
TRBD1	NA	TRBV2	TRBJ2-7	TGTGCCAGCAGTGGCGGGACAGGGACACTGTACTACGAGCAGTACTTC	CASSGGTGTLYYEQYF
TRBD1	many	TRBV18	TRBJ2-3	TGTGCCAGCTCATCCAAAAACCGGGACAGCGCAGATACGCAGTATTTT	CASSSKNRDSADTQYF
NA	NA	TRBV19	TRBJ1-1	TGTGCCAGTAGCATAAGGTGTTTGCTGAACACTGAAGCTTTCTTT	CASSIRCLLNTEAFF
TRBD2	NA	TRBV6-1	TRBJ2-7	TGTGCCAGCACCTCCCCGCCCAGGCTAGCGGGATTTGTTCCCTACGAGCAGTACTTC	CASTSPPRLAGFVPYEQYF
NA	NA	TRBV14	TRBJ2-3	TGTGCCATTAGCCAACGTCTTTACCCGCAGTATTTT	CAISQRLYPQYF
TRBD2	NA	TRBV20-1	TRBJ2-2	TGCAGTGCTAGATATCCGGGAGGCACCACCGGGGATCTGTTTTTT	CSARYPGGTTGDLFF
TRBD1	medium-sized	TRBV6-5	TRBJ2-7	TGTGCCAGCAGTTACCCCCGACAGGGGGCAATCTACGAGCAGTACTTC	CASSYPRQGAIYEQYF
NA	medium-sized	TRBV2	TRBJ2-7	TGTGCCAGCACCCCACAGCGGAACTACGAGCAGTACTTC	CASTPQRNYEQYF
NA	NA	TRBV29-1	TRBJ1-1	TGCAGAGTTGAAGGGTCAGACTCTGAAGCTATCTTT	CRVEGSDSEAIF
NA	many	TRBV9	TRBJ2-3	TGTGCCAGTACAGGACCGGGAGATACGCAGTATTTT	CASTGPGDTQYF
NA	many	TRBV6-1	TRBJ1-2	TGTGCCAGCACCAACGCGGGGGGCGGAGGCTACACCTTC	CASTNAGGGGYTF
TRBD2	medium-sized	TRBV30	TRBJ2-5	TGTGCCTGGAGCGGGGGAGGGCAAGAGACCCAGTACTTC	CAWSGGGQETQYF
NA	NA	TRBV3-1	TRBJ2-3	TGTGCCAGCAGACTCGATGTCTGGCAGGGAACCACAAATACGCAGTATTTT	CASRLDVWQGTTNTQYF
TRBD1	medium-sized	TRBV19	TRBJ2-5	TGTGCCAGTAGTATGTTTGACAGGGGAGAGACCCAGTACTTC	CASSMFDRGETQYF
TRBD1	NA	TRBV13	TRBJ1-2	TGTGCCAGCAGCTTTCAGGGGGCTGGTGGCTACACCTTC	CASSFQGAGGYTF
TRBD2	many	TRBV29-1	TRBJ2-7	TGCAGCGGGGGGACTAGCGGGAGATCCTACGAGCAGTACTTC	CSGGTSGRSYEQYF
TRBD2	medium-sized	TRBV11-2	TRBJ2-7	TGTGCCAGCAGCTTAGTCACCGGGACTAGCGGCTACGAGCAGTACTTC	CASSLVTGTSGYEQYF
NA	NA	TRBV7-3	TRBJ2-1	TGTGCCAGCAGCTTAGGGGGCTCGGTGGGTTTCTACAATGAGCAGTTCTTC	CASSLGGSVGFYNEQFF
NA	many	TRBV20-1	TRBJ2-5	TGCAGTGCTAGAATAGACCAAGAGACCCAGTACTTC	CSARIDQETQYF
TRBD1	many	TRBV20-1	TRBJ2-5	TGCAGTCGGACAGGGGGCGGCGAGACCCAGTACTTC	CSRTGGGETQYF
TRBD1	NA	TRBV5-1	TRBJ2-3	TGCGCCAGCCATCCGGGACAGGGAGATACGCAGTATTTT	CASHPGQGDTQYF
NA	many	TRBV12-3/TRBV12-4	TRBJ1-1	TGTGCCAGCATCATAGGGGGGGCGGGCACTGAAGCTTTCTTT	CASIIGGAGTEAFF
TRBD2	NA	TRBV6-1	TRBJ2-1	TGTGCCAGCAGTGAATATTGGGGGACTAACAATGAGCAGTTCTTC	CASSEYWGTNNEQFF
TRBD2	medium-sized	TRBV6-1	TRBJ2-7	TGTGCCAGCAGCGCAACGGGGGGAATTGCCTACGAGCAGTACTTC	CASSATGGIAYEQYF
NA	NA	TRBV15	TRBJ2-5	TGTGCCACCAGCAGAGGGCGACGGCAAGAGACCAAGTACTTC	CATSRGRRQETKYF
TRBD1	NA	TRBV6-1	TRBJ1-1	TGTGCCAGCTCTGTTGGGACAGGGTATATTAGCGCTGAAGCTTTCTTT	CASSVGTGYISAEAFF
NA	many	TRBV5-1	TRBJ2-5	TGCGCCAGCAGCTTGGGGGCAGTACAACAAGAGACCCAGTACTTC	CASSLGAVQQETQYF
NA	NA	TRBV19	TRBJ1-2	TGTGCCAGTAGTAGGGACGAGTTTTATGGCTACACCTTC	CASSRDEFYGYTF
NA	many	TRBV10-2	TRBJ1-1	TGCGCCAGCACCCCGCGGGGTAACACTGAAGCTTTCTTT	CASTPRGNTEAFF
NA	medium-sized	TRBV7-9	TRBJ2-1	TGTGCCAGCAGCTTTTCCCAGGGGGAGCAGTTCTTC	CASSFSQGEQFF
NA	NA	TRBV9	TRBJ2-5	TGTGCCAGCAGCGTGTGTTCTAACGAGAAAGAGACCCAGTACTTC	CASSVCSNEKETQYF
NA	medium-sized	TRBV19	TRBJ1-6	TGTGCCACAGCAGGGGATTCGGGGAATTCACCCCTCCACTTT	CATAGDSGNSPLHF
TRBD1	many	TRBV10-3	TRBJ2-7	TGTGCCATCAGCGCCTCCCCTGGGAGGGGACAGGGGGGCGAGCAGTACTTC	CAISASPGRGQGGEQYF
NA	NA	TRBV5-1	TRBJ1-4	TGCGCCAGCAGGACAGCGCCTCGGAAACTGTTTTTT	CASRTAPRKLFF
NA	many	TRBV6-5	TRBJ1-5	TGTGCCAGCAGTTACAATGGCGGGTCCAATCAGCCCCAGCATTTT	CASSYNGGSNQPQHF
NA	NA	TRBV5-8	TRBJ2-3	TGTGCCAGCAGCTTTGGTTTGTTCCCTAGCACAGATACGCAGTATTTT	CASSFGLFPSTDTQYF
NA	medium-sized	TRBV20-1	TRBJ2-7	TGCAGTGCTAGGCCTCTCGGGAGCCGCTCCTACGAGCAGTACTTC	CSARPLGSRSYEQYF
TRBD1	many	TRBV7-8	TRBJ2-5	TGTGCCAGCAGCTTAGAGCGGACAGGGGAGGCCCAAGAGACCCAGTACTTC	CASSLERTGEAQETQYF
NA	NA	TRBV7-9	TRBJ2-1	TGTGCCAGCAGCTTAGCGGGCGGATACAATGAGCAGTTCTTC	CASSLAGGYNEQFF
NA	medium-sized	TRBV20-1	TRBJ2-1	TGCAGTGCTAGAGATTTTGGGCCTAGAGTCGCCTACAATGAGCAGTTCTTC	CSARDFGPRVAYNEQFF
TRBD1	many	TRBV11-2	TRBJ2-1	TGTGCCAGCAGCTCGGGACAGGAGTTACATGAGCAGTTCTTC	CASSSGQELHEQFF
NA	NA	TRBV6-4	TRBJ2-2	TGTGCCAGCAGTCGCCGGGCAGTGTCCACCGGGGAGCTGTTTTTT	CASSRRAVSTGELFF
NA	NA	TRBV6-6	TRBJ1-6	TGTGCCAGCAGTTACTATAGGCGGAGGGGAGGGAATTCACCCCTCCACTTT	CASSYYRRRGGNSPLHF
NA	many	TRBV28	TRBJ1-4	TGTGCCAGCAGTTTGAGGTGGCCGGCTAATGAAAAACTGTTTTTT	CASSLRWPANEKLFF
NA	NA	TRBV20-1	TRBJ2-7	TGCAGTGCCAGCAGCCAAGTCGGGTCCTACGAGCAGTACTTC	CSASSQVGSYEQYF
TRBD2	NA	TRBV19	TRBJ2-7	TGTGCCAGTACTGACATAGCGGGAGGGCCACCCTACGAGCAGTACTTC	CASTDIAGGPPYEQYF
TRBD2	few	TRBV4-1	TRBJ2-7	TGCGCCAGCAGCCGAGCGGGAGGTCTTAGCTCCTACGAGCAGTACTTC	CASSRAGGLSSYEQYF
TRBD2	many	TRBV3-1	TRBJ2-7	TGTGCCAGCAGCCGACTAGCGGGAGGGTTCCACGAGCAGTACTTC	CASSRLAGGFHEQYF
NA	NA	TRBV20-1	TRBJ2-3	TGCAGGGCTGGGGACACAGATACGCAGTATTTT	CRAGDTDTQYF
NA	NA	TRBV29-1	TRBJ2-7	TGCAGCGTTGATGGGGCAGGGTCCTACGAGCAGTACTTC	CSVDGAGSYEQYF